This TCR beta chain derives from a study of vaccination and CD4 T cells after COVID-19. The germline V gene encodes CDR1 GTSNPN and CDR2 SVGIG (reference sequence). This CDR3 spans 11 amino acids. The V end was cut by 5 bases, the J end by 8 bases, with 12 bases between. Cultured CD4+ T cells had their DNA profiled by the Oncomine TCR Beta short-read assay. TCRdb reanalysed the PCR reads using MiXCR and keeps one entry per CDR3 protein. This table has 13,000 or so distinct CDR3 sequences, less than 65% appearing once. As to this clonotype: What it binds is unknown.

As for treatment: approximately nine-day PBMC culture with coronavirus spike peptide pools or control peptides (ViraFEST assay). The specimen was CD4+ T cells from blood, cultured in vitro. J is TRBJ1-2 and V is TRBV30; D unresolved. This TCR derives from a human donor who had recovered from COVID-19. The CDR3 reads CAWGLKRGYTF. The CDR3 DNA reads TGTGCCTGGGGCCTGAAGAGGGGCTACACCTTC.